This is a list of T cell receptor beta chains from one sample in a study of beta chain features in type 1 diabetes. The method was immunoSEQ multiplex PCR; TCRdb's version includes in-frame clones alone and lacks a portion of them. The profile shows around 400,000 clones, about 12% of them singletons. Source material: naive CD4+ T cells from blood. The receptors stem from a man aged 18 to 29 in good health. CDR3s include the opening cysteine and the closing phenylalanine or tryptophan. A D gene is named only where the DNA matches it firmly. The size of a clone is reported for some rows only, either as once, few or many, or as a class for expanded clones.

d_call j_call v_call clone_size cdr3_aa cdr3_nt
- TRBJ1-2 TRBV28 - CASSSPPENYGYTF TGTGCCAGCAGTTCCCCCCCAGAAAACTATGGCTACACCTTC
- TRBJ2-7 TRBV5-6 few CASSLYPAGYEQYF TGTGCCAGCAGCTTGTACCCAGCGGGTTACGAGCAGTACTTC
TRBD2 TRBJ2-7 TRBV27 - CASSFQGTSGIYEQYF TGTGCCAGCAGTTTCCAGGGAACTAGCGGAATCTACGAGCAGTACTTC
TRBD1 TRBJ2-4 TRBV7-3 few CASSSPGQSNIQYF TGTGCCAGCAGCTCCCCGGGACAGTCAAACATTCAGTACTTC
TRBD1 TRBJ1-4 TRBV9 few CASSIGQGGLEKLFF TGTGCCAGCAGCATAGGACAGGGCGGTCTCGAAAAACTGTTTTTT
- TRBJ1-1 TRBV11-2 few CASSLAFSLNTEAFF TGTGCCAGCAGCTTAGCTTTCTCGTTGAACACTGAAGCTTTCTTT
- TRBJ2-1 TRBV9 few CASSVSGVTYNEQFF TGTGCCAGCAGCGTTTCAGGGGTTACCTACAATGAGCAGTTCTTC
TRBD2 TRBJ2-7 TRBV19 - CASSRTSAAYEQYF TGTGCCAGCAGTAGGACTAGCGCGGCCTACGAGCAGTACTTC
- TRBJ2-3 TRBV6-5 - CASSKQGGDTDTQYF TGTGCCAGCAGCAAACAGGGAGGGGACACAGATACGCAGTATTTT
- TRBJ1-2 TRBV4-3 few CASSQAAGSYGYTF TGCGCCAGCAGCCAAGCCGCCGGGTCCTATGGCTACACCTTC
- TRBJ2-7 TRBV7-2 few CASSLVRQEQYF TGTGCCAGCAGCCTGGTGAGACAGGAGCAGTACTTC
- TRBJ2-6 TRBV30 once CAWRDSSGANVLTF TGTGCCTGGAGAGACAGCTCTGGGGCCAACGTCCTGACTTTC
- TRBJ2-3 TRBV9 - CASSLLPAGDTQYF TGTGCCAGCAGCCTGCTGCCAGCCGGGGATACGCAGTATTTT
- TRBJ2-3 TRBV7-9 few CASGLASDTQYF TGTGCCAGCGGTCTAGCTTCAGATACGCAGTATTTT
TRBD2 TRBJ2-2 TRBV15 - CATFPSGTSGPRLNTGELFF TGTGCCACTTTTCCCTCCGGGACTAGCGGCCCCAGATTGAACACCGGGGAGCTGTTTTTT
- TRBJ2-3 TRBV5-4 - CASSLGGKEGTQYF TGTGCCAGCAGCTTAGGAGGGAAGGAAGGGACGCAGTATTTT
TRBD2 TRBJ2-3 TRBV2 - CASRGAIAGALPATDTQYF TGTGCCAGCAGGGGTGCCATAGCGGGGGCACTACCGGCAACAGATACGCAGTATTTT
TRBD2 TRBJ2-2 TRBV11-2 - CASSPGLAGGNTGELFF TGTGCCAGCAGCCCGGGACTAGCGGGGGGTAACACCGGGGAGCTGTTTTTT
- TRBJ1-2 TRBV5-6 - CASSLVAGEGYTF TGTGCCAGCAGCTTGGTCGCAGGGGAAGGCTACACCTTC
- TRBJ1-6 TRBV6-5 few CASTKTANSPLHF TGTGCCAGCACTAAGACAGCTAATTCACCCCTCCACTTT
TRBD1 TRBJ1-1 TRBV15 - CATSRAGTVNTEAFF TGTGCCACCAGCAGAGCCGGGACAGTGAACACTGAAGCTTTCTTT
TRBD1 TRBJ2-1 TRBV9 - CASSVATATGTGGSNEQFF TGTGCCAGCAGCGTAGCTACAGCAACCGGGACAGGGGGGTCCAATGAGCAGTTCTTC
TRBD1 TRBJ2-6 TRBV6-5 - CASSSTGFNGANVLTF TGTGCCAGCAGTTCGACAGGGTTTAACGGGGCCAACGTCCTGACTTTC
- TRBJ2-3 TRBV7-3 - CASSLNSASVTDTQYF TGTGCCAGCAGCTTAAATTCGGCCAGCGTCACAGATACGCAGTATTTT
- TRBJ1-1 TRBV18 few CASSEGTNTEAFF TGTGCCAGCTCAGAGGGAACTAACACTGAAGCTTTCTTT
TRBD2 TRBJ2-1 TRBV5-6 - CASSFGRLAGGEQFF TGTGCCAGCAGCTTCGGTAGGCTAGCGGGGGGTGAGCAGTTCTTC
- TRBJ1-2 TRBV18 - CASSPSGEGYGYTF TGTGCCAGCTCACCATCAGGGGAGGGCTATGGCTACACCTTC
- TRBJ2-5 TRBV11-2 many CASSFEEWQTQYF TGTGCCAGCAGCTTCGAGGAGTGGCAGACCCAGTACTTC
TRBD2 TRBJ2-3 TRBV7-2 - CASSPDGGGATDTQYF TGTGCCAGCAGCCCTGATGGCGGGGGTGCCACAGATACGCAGTATTTT
TRBD1 TRBJ1-1 TRBV25-1 few CASSNPGTGVGTEAFF TGTGCCAGCAGTAACCCCGGGACAGGGGTCGGGACTGAAGCTTTCTTT
TRBD2 TRBJ2-3 TRBV19 - CASSSGGARTDTQYF TGTGCCAGTAGCAGCGGGGGGGCCAGAACCGATACGCAGTATTTT
- TRBJ2-1 TRBV19 few CASSNTRGVSYNEQFF TGTGCCAGTAGCAATACCAGGGGCGTCTCCTACAATGAGCAGTTCTTC
TRBD2 TRBJ2-7 TRBV29-1 - CSVDTSGAPYEQYF TGCAGCGTTGATACTAGCGGGGCCCCCTACGAGCAGTACTTC
- TRBJ1-1 TRBV18 few CANSRDSNTEAFF TGTGCCAACTCCAGGGACTCGAACACTGAAGCTTTCTTT
TRBD1 TRBJ1-4 TRBV18 few CASSPLTGENEKLFF TGTGCCAGCTCACCCTTGACAGGGGAGAATGAAAAACTGTTTTTT
- TRBJ2-1 TRBV7-2 - CASSLTRNEQFF TGTGCCAGCAGCTTAACGAGGAATGAGCAGTTCTTC
- TRBJ2-1 TRBV30 few CAWSSPGWWQFF TGTGCCTGGAGTTCTCCGGGGTGGTGGCAGTTCTTC